This T cell receptor (beta chain) was found in a study of PD-1 and CTLA-4 blockade in melanoma. This clone has just a few counts. CDR3 size: 13 residues. Germline lookup yields CDR1 MNHEY and CDR2 SMNVEV (reference sequence). V was trimmed by 5 bases and J by 6 bases, leaving 13 bases between them. Method: immunoSEQ multiplex PCR; TCRdb's copy keeps in-frame clones and lacks some. The sample includes approximately 33,000 clones, around 90% of them seen just once. The sequence was collected from a human donor with melanoma. The rearrangement joins TRBV27 to TRBJ1-1; D remains unclear. The sample here was CD8+ T cells from peripheral blood, taken from a patient given anti-PD-1 treatment. CDR3 loop: CASSAEGGPEAFF. In nucleotides, the CDR3 is TGTGCCAGCAGTGCAGAAGGAGGTCCTGAAGCTTTCTTT.